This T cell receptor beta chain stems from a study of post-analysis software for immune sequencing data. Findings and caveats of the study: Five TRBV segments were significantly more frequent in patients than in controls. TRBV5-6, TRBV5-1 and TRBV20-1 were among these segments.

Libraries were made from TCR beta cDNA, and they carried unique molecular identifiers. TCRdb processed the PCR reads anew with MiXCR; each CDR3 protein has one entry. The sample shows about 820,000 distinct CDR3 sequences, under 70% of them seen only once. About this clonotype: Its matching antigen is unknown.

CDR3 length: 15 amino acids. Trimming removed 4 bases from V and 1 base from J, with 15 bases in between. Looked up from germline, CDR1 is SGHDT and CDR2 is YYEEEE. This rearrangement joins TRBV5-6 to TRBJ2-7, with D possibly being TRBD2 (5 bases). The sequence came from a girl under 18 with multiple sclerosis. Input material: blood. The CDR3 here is CASSLRRGISYEQYF. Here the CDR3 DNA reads TGTGCCAGCAGCCTCCGCCGGGGAATATCCTACGAGCAGTACTTC.